This T cell receptor (beta chain) was retrieved from a study of blood T cell repertoires in COVID-19. Study in general: Samples representing acute and convalescent COVID-19 were sourced from the United States, Italy and Spain. The cDNA or gDNA used as material had been derived from T cells, B-cell-depleted T cells, or PBMCs.

CDR1 is GTSNPN and CDR2 is SVGIG in the germline V gene (reference sequence). V shed 5 bases and J 5 bases; nucleotides not matched to a gene: 6. The CDR3 extends over 14 amino acids. Original data processing: Amplification of reference gene primers provided the estimated nucleated cell counts. Here immunoSEQ multiplex PCR was the method, and the copy in TCRdb shows in-frame clones only, minus some. From that table come the V and J calls and clone size; the DNA was used to work out D and trimming. In the table there are hundreds of thousands of clones, around nine tenths of which are singletons. The sample taken for sequencing was peripheral blood. The rearrangement uses TRBV30 and TRBJ2-2, with 9 bases matching TRBD1. The origin of this receptor is a man between 18 and 35 years old with active or convalescent COVID-19. The CDR3 DNA follows: TGTGCCTGGGGGACAGGGTTGGGTACCGGGGAGCTGTTTTTT. Translation gives CAWGTGLGTGELFF.